These 6 T cell receptor beta chains share one sample of origin, sequenced in a study of blood T cell repertoires in COVID-19. TCRdb's table, derived via immunoSEQ multiplex PCR, lists solely in-frame clones and lacks some. Of about 81,000 clones listed, about nine tenths were seen once; the top ten hold under 2.5%. Sequencing was done on a sample of peripheral blood. These receptors all come from a woman aged 50 to 60 in a cohort sampled during active COVID-19.

The V call is TRBV9, the J call TRBJ1-5; 9 positions match TRBD1. The germline gives CDR1 SGDLS, CDR2 YYNGEE. The CDR3 runs 14 residues. With 3 bases clipped from V and 6 bases from J, the junction kept 4 bases outside the gene matches. CDR3 DNA: TGTGCCAGCAGCGCAGGACAGGGGAGTCAGCCCCAGCATTTT. Residues: CASSAGQGSQPQHF.

The chain couples TRBV21-1 to TRBJ1-2; the table's D call of TRBD1 was not tested on the DNA. TRBV21-1 is recorded as a pseudogene. The CDR3 covers 18 residues. CDR3 region: CASSPKGTAIIRNYGYTF. DNA of the CDR3: TGTGCCAGCAGCCCAAAAGGGACAGCCATTATCCGTAACTATGGCTACACCTTC.

V and J are TRBV13 and TRBJ2-3; 14 bases map to TRBD2. The CDR3 sequence is 17 residues long. V lost 4 bases and J lost 5; bases outside the gene matches: 8. Germline loops: CDR1 PRHDT, CDR2 FYEKMQ (reference sequence). CDR3 nucleotides: TGTGCCAGCAGCTCTAGACTAGCGGGAGGGCCGGGAGATACGCAGTATTTT. This translates into CASSSRLAGGPGDTQYF.

V is TRBV7-9 and J is TRBJ1-5; unclear D gene. The CDR3 spans 18 residues. The V gene's germline CDR1 is SEHNR and CDR2 FQNEAQ (reference sequence). Between the trimmed V and J ends, which lost 1 base and 0 bases, there was a span of 16 bases. CDR3 sequence (DNA): TGTGCCAGCAGCTTAGTATATGACGGGTTGTATAGCAATCAGCCCCAGCATTTT. Amino acid sequence: CASSLVYDGLYSNQPQHF. The whole variable domain, filled in from reference TRBV7-9 and TRBJ1-5, reads DTGVSQNPRHKITKRGQNVTFRCDPISEHNRLYWYRQTLGQGPEFLTYFQNEAQLEKSRLLSDRFSAERPKGSFSTLEIQRTEQGDSAMYLCASSLVYDGLYSNQPQHFGDGTRLSIL.

J is TRBJ1-2 and V is TRBV2, with D maybe TRBD1 (5 bases). V lost 5 bases, J lost 0 bases, and 16 bases lay in between. The CDR3 extends over 16 amino acids. The germline V gene encodes CDR1 SNHLY and CDR2 FYNNEI. CDR3 DNA sequence: TGTGCCAGCAGTCTATTCTCGAGGACAACTAACTATGGCTACACCTTC. It is translated as CASSLFSRTTNYGYTF.

The V gene is TRBV3-1 (or the pseudogene TRBV3-2), the J gene TRBJ2-1; 7 bases align to TRBD2. CDR1 is LGHDT, CDR2 YNNKEL, per germline (reference sequence). After removal of 7 bases from V and 7 bases from J, the junction contained 7 bases not matched to a gene. This CDR3 has 13 amino acids. The CDR3 loop reads CASTSGGSNEQFF. CDR3 nucleotide sequence: TGTGCCAGCACCTCGGGAGGCTCTAATGAGCAGTTCTTC.